This record concerns one T cell receptor (beta chain) sequence. Its antigen has not been determined. Per-base quality was not reported, and no clone a single base away is much larger than it. The sample originates from a study of shared clonotypes between healthy human individuals (dated by TCRdb to between 2020 and 2021). Concerning the study at large: Three men and two women, aged 18 to 49 years, made up the cohort. For each donor, three plates each were used for CD4 naive and CD4 memory, two plates were used for CD8 naive, and one plate was used for CD8 memory. To estimate repertoire size and how much clonotypes are shared between individuals, the study performed deep sequencing of blood TCR repertoires from a handful of healthy adults. To increase sequencing depth and limit assay-specific biases, different laboratories used diverse techniques to prepare libraries and sequence TCR repertoires. Per donor, leukapheresis produced somewhere between about 0.8 and 9.5 billion PBMCs.

In the germline V gene (reference sequence), CDR1 corresponds to MNHNY and CDR2 to SVGAGI. The CDR3 numbers 15 residues from cysteine through phenylalanine. The only DNA kept is the CDR3, 45 bases in frame from the first base. Ends trimmed: V by 7 bases, J by 2 bases; bases unmatched to a gene: 5. Using the deep immunoSEQ assay, TCR CDR3 regions were amplified from genomic DNA by multiplex PCR. Genomic DNA extracted from each cell subset was distributed evenly over all wells of several immunoSEQ 96-well plates, and each plate served as one replicate. Each replicate PCR for sorted subsets received around 200 ng genomic DNA, equal to some 32,000 T cell genomes. Purified libraries were quantified with a Qubit 3.0 fluorometer, sized on a Bioanalyzer 2100, and re-quantified with the KAPA Library Quantification kit. Every immunoSEQ 96-well plate was sequenced on a separate single-read 150-cycle Illumina NextSeq 550 flow cell. In the paper's pipeline: Because the immunoSEQ output held only junctional sequences and lacked quality scores, the filtering could not match the filtering applied to full-length reads. To assign V/J genes and CDR3, sequences were annotated against IMGT germline references using PyIR, a Python wrapper for IgBLAST v1.9. Reads with weak V/J assignments (E-value above 1e-6), missing CDR3, stop codons, out-of-frame junctions, or ambiguous translated residues were removed. V3J clonotypes were defined as sequences sharing the same inferred V gene, J gene, and CDR3 amino acid sequence. Percentage overlap between repertoires was calculated by dividing the number of shared unique clonotypes by the size of the smaller repertoire. Repertoire richness was assessed with RTK rarefaction, the Chao1 estimator, and Recon v2.1 estimates of unobserved clonotypes. OLGA was used to compute generation probabilities for all TCRbeta clonotypes that the gDNA method yielded from a handful of donors. In its TCRdb copy, this immuneACCESS table keeps in-frame sequences only and misses some clones. Where compared with another copy, unresolved V genes explain less than half of these, and the others have no known cause. V, J and clone size reflect that table, while D and trimming were determined from the DNA. The sample table shows millions of clones, and about 94% are seen once. More than 0.95% of the sample belongs to the ten largest clones.

What the work shows at the level of the full study, not this receptor alone: Even with the large sequencing depth, rarefaction of the sorted-subset datasets indicated that sequencing was incomplete. Across a handful of donors, around 5% of naive CD4, roughly 3.8% of naive CD8, 2.3% of memory CD4, and approximately 0.4% of memory CD8 clonotypes were shared. Estimated clonotype richness was generally larger for naive than for memory subsets. The genetic and exposure-history diversity represented was limited by the small number of donors. Only blood was sampled, and tissue TCR repertoires likely differ from those in blood. Higher generation probabilities were observed for clonotypes shared by all four sorted-subset donors than for non-shared clonotypes. Pairwise subsampling indicated that sequencing depth was expected to affect the degree of clonotype sharing among donors.

CD8 naive samples were obtained by positive selection for CCR7 among CD45RO-negative cells, yielding a CD45RA+CCR7+ population from which TemRA cells were excluded. Healthy HIV-negative adults with no recently reported acute infections or vaccinations were included as donors. All donors were Caucasian adults living in Nashville, Tennessee, USA. Blood was obtained by leukapheresis, after which PBMCs were separated by Ficoll-Histopaque density gradient centrifugation and cryopreserved in liquid nitrogen vapor phase. Purity and quantity of every magnetically sorted T cell population were checked by analytical flow cytometry. Genomic DNA was isolated from every sorted fraction and measured by UV absorbance on a Nanodrop 2000c.

The TCR originated in a man younger than 35 in good health. Sequenced material: naive CD8+ T cells sorted from blood. The cell subset or site label for this specimen denotes: CD45RA+CCR7+. Here the chain combines TRBV6-6 and TRBJ2-1, with 10 central nucleotides matching TRBD1. The sequence in DNA is TGTGCCAGCACCCAAGGGACAGGGGCCTACAATGAGCAGTTCTTC. This yields the protein CASTQGTGAYNEQFF.